This T cell receptor (beta chain) was sequenced in a study of cytomegalovirus exposure and HLA in healthy donors. Remarks on this clone: Its antigen is not known.

Overall study findings and caveats: Reportedly, fewer N-insertions than the approximately 610-donor mean appeared in an Asian-associated ancestry cluster in a later analysis. Analysis performed later found 15,000 or so TCR beta sequences associated with HLA alleles at 0.05 false discovery rate.

The PCR employed 60 Vbeta primers together with 13 Jbeta primers. Produced via immunoSEQ multiplex PCR; TCRdb's table is partial and in-frame only. The sample has about 170,000 clones, around three quarters seen once. Germline lookup yields CDR1 MDHEN and CDR2 SYDVKM. Trimming pared 7 bases from V and 0 bases from J, leaving 25 bases between. The CDR3 loop spans 20 amino acids. Sequenced material: PBMCs. The chain is built from TRBV28 and TRBJ2-6, with D perhaps matching TRBD1 (5 bases). This clonotype was sampled from a woman in her thirties in good health and CMV-seropositive. The CDR3 is CASTPFPRQRTPSGANVLTF. CDR3 sequence (DNA): TGTGCCAGCACTCCATTCCCTCGACAGCGTACCCCCTCTGGGGCCAACGTCCTGACTTTC.